This T cell receptor (beta chain) is from a study of identical twins (TCRdb year 2016). Describing the broader study: The study deep-sequenced TCR alpha and beta repertoires from monozygotic twins, unrelated adults of various ages and cord blood to test whether fetal clonotypes persist. To rule out contamination, replicate twin experiments were performed at different times with different library preparation protocols. Beyond this particular receptor, the publication reports: Out-of-frame TCR alpha sequences shared between twins showed an excess of low generation-probability sequences compared with coincidental sharing between unrelated individuals. Zero-insertion analyses could be partly confounded by invariant T cells such as MAIT and iNKT, although diverse VJ usage argued against such confounding for most clonotypes. Because the same donors could not be followed over many years, the conclusions depended on cross-sectional statistical analysis. The excess sharing between twins in beta out-of-frame sequences was weaker because fewer shared sequences reduced the signal-to-noise ratio. Fewer insertions were carried by abundant cord blood beta clonotypes; a weaker similar trend was observed in young adult naive repertoires, while no such trend was observed in memory repertoires. In monozygotic twins, recombination models systematically underestimated out-of-frame TCR alpha sharing, but the models matched the sharing seen between unrelated individuals.

This clonotype was counted a few times. Its binding antigen is unknown. Base qualities are missing; no much larger clone stands one base away. The CDR3 covers 14 residues, taking in both the cysteine and the phenylalanine. This entry keeps only the CDR3 DNA: 42 bases, framed from base 1. Trimming removed 5 bases from V and 9 bases from J, leaving 14 bases between the germline ends. CDR1 and CDR2 were assigned from the germline V gene (reference sequence) as SEHNR and FQNEAQ. Receptor amplification or capture employed 5' RACE. TCRdb names Illumina HiSeq 2000 as the instrument used. A universal primer binding site was added through template switching, and the final cDNA carried a unique molecular identifier so that TCR cDNA molecules could be counted accurately. First-strand cDNA for TCR alpha and beta chains was synthesized from specific primers in the conserved constant-segment region. To control for contamination, each cDNA library was double barcoded with a SMART-Mk sample barcode plus Illumina barcodes. Two successive PCR steps introduced TruSeq adapter sequences along with Illumina sample barcodes. Sequencing of the TCR alpha and beta cDNA libraries was done on the Illumina HiSeq platform using custom primers. The authors processed their data as follows. Unique molecular identifiers were extracted from raw reads with MiGEC, and CDR3 positions were determined with MiXCR. For each individual, recombination models were inferred using an EM algorithm with the repgenHMM and IGoR tools. The analysis of shared clonotypes was done with the tcR package in R, with sharing normalized by the product of cloneset sizes. To study raw recombination free of thymic and clonal selection effects, out-of-frame nonproductive sequences were analyzed. The public sequencing data were trimmed at Q25 with fastp and processed into clonotypes with MiXCR by TCRdb, which kept only in-frame beta chains. Every entry covers one CDR3 protein and lists the most common genes and DNA from its rows. Clone size and V and J calls follow TCRdb, not the original study. The sample contains about 900,000 distinct CDR3 sequences, 12% of them found a single time. Around 1.5% of the sample goes to the ten largest clones.

Every donor in the study was a healthy Caucasian. Three pairs of female monozygotic twins, all aged about 18 to 30 years, made up the twin cohort. The RNA used for TCR libraries was isolated from peripheral blood mononuclear cells. These sequences were also reported in another study, on yellow fever vaccine responses in identical twins. The second study reports: The authors reported that the T cell response to vaccination in identical twins appeared partly convergent and partly personalized. Focusing on identical twins, the study followed the T cell clones that responded to the vaccine, and did so with precision.

The sequence was obtained from a woman aged 18-29 years in good health. Sequencing was performed on PBMCs. The receptor chain draws on TRBV7-9 and TRBJ1-6; no D segment can be confidently identified. In nucleotide form, the sequence is TGTGCCAGCAGCCCGCCCGGGGAACGTTCACCCCTCCACTTT. This sequence encodes CASSPPGERSPLHF. The variable domain in full, with residues beyond the CDR3 obtained from the reference TRBV7-9 and TRBJ1-6 genes, is DTGVSQNPRHKITKRGQNVTFRCDPISEHNRLYWYRQTLGQGPEFLTYFQNEAQLEKSRLLSDRFSAERPKGSFSTLEIQRTEQGDSAMYLCASSPPGERSPLHFGNGTRLTVT.